This TCR beta chain was retrieved from a study of shared clonotypes between healthy human individuals. Profiling relied on immunoSEQ multiplex PCR, and the TCRdb table lists in-frame clones only, not all of them. The repertoire holds approximately 2,300,000 clones, with under 95% as singletons. The ends were cut back, 6 bases at V and 4 bases at J, with 10 bases in the middle. The CDR3 is 13 residues long. Per the germline V gene, CDR1 is LGHNT and CDR2 is FRNRAP. Sequencing was done on a sample of naive CD4+ T cells from PBMCs. The subset denotes: CD45RA+ positively selected. The clonotype was recovered from a man aged 18 to 35 in good health. Some clones in this sample may be carry-over from other donors' samples. V usage is TRBV12-5 and J usage is TRBJ2-1; the D is unclear. The DNA for the CDR3 is TGTGCTAGTGGCTCCGGCAGGTACAATGAGCAGTTCTTC. It yields the protein CASGSGRYNEQFF.